The 21 T cell receptor beta chains given below trace back to one sample, sequenced in a study of neurological immune-mediated disorders. TCRdb used MiXCR to reprocess the 5' RACE reads, holding one entry per CDR3 protein. Here the sample spans about 59,000 distinct CDR3 sequences, 3.5% being singletons. Sequencing input: PBMCs. All receptors derive from a woman aged 25 to 39 with multiple sclerosis.

Ten or more counts support this clonotype. V is TRBV6-5 and J is TRBJ2-3; 7 bases fit TRBD2. Germline CDR1 MNHEY, CDR2 SVGAGI. V trimming: 6 bases; J trimming: 5 bases; junction bases outside the gene matches: 11. CDR3 length: 15 residues. CDR3 residues: CASSPPGLPLDTQYF. CDR3 nucleotides: TGTGCCAGCAGCCCCCCGGGACTACCACTAGATACGCAGTATTTT.

The table lists this clonotype with many counts. V gene TRBV5-6 combines with J gene TRBJ2-3; D is uncertain. With 2 bases removed from V and 6 bases from J, the gap between germline ends came to 16 bases. Germline V gene lookup returns CDR1 SGHDT and CDR2 YYEEEE. This CDR3 is built from 15 residues. The CDR3 DNA reads as TGTGCCAGCAGCTTTGAACCCACCCTGCGGGATACGCAGTATTTT. Translating it yields CASSFEPTLRDTQYF.

This clonotype was recorded at least ten times. The chain carries TRBV12-3 or TRBV12-4 and TRBJ2-7; maybe TRBD2 (6 bases). This CDR3 is 15 amino acids long. Between the trimmed V and J ends, which lost 6 bases and 3 bases, there was a span of 18 bases. This CDR3 is CASSRSHSGLYEQYF. CDR3 nucleotide sequence: TGTGCCAGCAGCCGCTCTCATAGCGGACTCTACGAGCAGTACTTC.

This clonotype was picked up many times. A junction end diverges from the germline sequence, so it may reflect a read error. The chain joins TRBV11-2 to TRBJ2-4; 9 nucleotides line up with TRBD2. Germline V CDR1 and CDR2: SGHAT, FQNNGV. This CDR3 contains 14 residues. The CDR3 DNA is TGTGCCAGCAGCTTACTCAGCGGGGGGCGAAAAAAAGACTTC. It is translated as CASSLLSGGRKKDF.

Only a few counts were recorded for this clonotype. This may come from a read error, since a much larger clone is one base off. CDR3 DNA sequence: TGCGCCAGCAACTTCGGCGGCCTAATTGCAGATACGCAGTATTTT. Its protein is CASNFGGLIADTQYF. The V and J genes are TRBV4-1 and TRBJ2-3; D uncertain. V lost 7 bases and J 4 bases, leaving 18 bases between the germline ends. The CDR3 extends over 15 amino acids. The V gene's germline CDR1 is MGHRA and CDR2 YSYEKL.

This clonotype was observed a handful of times. The J gene is TRBJ1-4, the V gene TRBV3-1; D is unclear. The CDR3 length is 11 residues. V lost 6 bases to trimming and J lost 7 bases, with 6 bases between them. Germline lookup yields CDR1 LGHDT and CDR2 YNNKEL (reference sequence). The CDR3 here is CASRKSEKLFF. The CDR3 DNA is TGTGCCAGCAGAAAAAGTGAAAAACTGTTTTTT.

This clonotype has a count of ten or more. The chain uses TRBV20-1 and TRBJ1-3, with D perhaps matching TRBD1 (5 bases). CDR3 length: 11 residues. The germline V gene encodes CDR1 DFQATT and CDR2 SNEGSKA (reference sequence). The ends were cut back, 6 bases at V and 9 bases at J, with 12 bases in the middle. CDR3 amino acids: CSAKGIGTIYF. DNA for the CDR3: TGCAGTGCCAAGGGGATAGGCACCATATATTTT.

This clonotype was picked up many times. The J gene is TRBJ1-6, the V gene TRBV20-1; D is ambiguous. Germline V gene lookup returns CDR1 DFQATT and CDR2 SNEGSKA (reference sequence). V lost 1 base and J lost 8, with 12 bases in between. CDR3 length: 14 residues. The chain's CDR3 is CSARASTTDSPLHF. CDR3 nucleotides: TGCAGTGCTAGAGCGTCGACAACAGATTCACCCCTCCACTTT.

Many counts were recorded for this clonotype. The rearrangement links TRBV28 to TRBJ2-1; a weak D match, TRBD1 (5 bases). V lost 8 bases and J lost 7, with 15 bases in between. CDR1 MDHEN and CDR2 SYDVKM come from the germline V gene. There are 13 residues in the CDR3. CDR3 residues: CASGRDRPNEQFF. The CDR3 coding sequence is TGTGCCAGCGGCCGTGACAGACCAAATGAGCAGTTCTTC.

The CDR3 DNA follows: TGTGCCAGCAGCAACCCCCAGGGGCCCCAAGAGACCCAGTACTTC. Residues: CASSNPQGPQETQYF. The V gene is TRBV6-2 or TRBV6-3, the J gene TRBJ2-5, with D possibly TRBD1 on 6 matching bases. Trimming removed 6 bases at V and 1 base at J, with 15 bases between. The CDR3 contains 15 residues. CDR1 is MNHEY, CDR2 SVGEGT, per germline.

The sample holds many counts of this clonotype. This chain connects TRBV6-6 to TRBJ1-2, with D uncertain. This CDR3 has 11 amino acids. V shed 7 bases and J shed 5 bases, with 8 bases lying between them. Germline V gene data show CDR1 as MNHNY and CDR2 as SVGAGI (reference sequence). The CDR3 region is CASTGNYGYTF. The CDR3 DNA is TGTGCCAGCACCGGAAATTATGGCTACACCTTC.

This clonotype was recorded many times. The genes are TRBV24-1 and TRBJ2-5; TRBD2 matches at 7 bases. The CDR3 has 16 residues. V lost 3 bases and J lost 8; bases outside the gene matches: 14. Per germline, CDR1 KGHDR and CDR2 SFDVKD. This CDR3 is CATSDPRPGLLGTQYF. CDR3 DNA: TGTGCCACCAGTGATCCACGACCGGGACTACTAGGAACCCAGTACTTC.

This clonotype was observed at least ten times. The chain recombines TRBV20-1 with TRBJ2-1, with 10 positions matching TRBD1. V lost 6 bases and J lost 6; bases outside the gene matches: 8. Germline values: CDR1 DFQATT, CDR2 SNEGSKA (reference sequence). The CDR3 is made up of 14 amino acids. The CDR3 region has the DNA TGCAGTGCCCGACAGGGGACAGGGGTCAATGAGCAGTTCTTC. Its translation: CSARQGTGVNEQFF.

This clonotype has at least ten counts. The genes are TRBV5-1 and TRBJ1-5; D is unclear. The V and J ends lost 0 bases and 4 bases respectively, with 11 bases between them. Germline loops: CDR1 SGHRS, CDR2 YFSETQ. The CDR3 is 15 residues long. The CDR3 spells CASSLGSGQNQPQHF. CDR3 sequence (DNA): TGCGCCAGCAGCTTGGGATCGGGTCAAAATCAGCCCCAGCATTTT.

This clonotype was recorded at least ten times. V is TRBV5-1 and J is TRBJ2-1, with 11 bases that match TRBD2. The V and J ends lost 2 bases and 1 base, in that order; junction bases with no gene match: 2. This CDR3 has 16 residues. Germline values: CDR1 SGHRS, CDR2 YFSETQ. The CDR3 loop reads CASSFSGGASYNEQFF. The CDR3 DNA reads TGCGCCAGCAGCTTTAGCGGGGGGGCTTCCTACAATGAGCAGTTCTTC.

This clonotype was seen at least ten times. This chain connects TRBV3-1 to TRBJ1-3; D is uncertain. The CDR3 spans 12 residues. From germline, CDR1 is LGHDT and CDR2 YNNKEL (reference sequence). With 5 bases removed from V and 4 bases from J, the gap between germline ends came to 6 bases. The CDR3 DNA is TGTGCCAGCAGCGCCGGCGGAAACACCATATATTTT. Translating gives CASSAGGNTIYF.

This clonotype was observed many times. V and J are TRBV5-1 and TRBJ2-1; 9 positions agree with TRBD2. J lost 9 bases, V lost 2 bases, and 6 bases had no gene match. The CDR3 contains 14 residues. Germline CDR1 and CDR2: SGHRS and YFSETQ. The CDR3 reads CASSLGGGASEQFF. DNA for the CDR3: TGCGCCAGCAGCTTAGGCGGGGGGGCCAGTGAGCAGTTCTTC.

This clonotype was seen repeatedly, ten times or more. The rearrangement joins TRBV4-3 to TRBJ1-5; D gene ambiguous. The CDR3 runs to 12 residues. V lost 1 base, J lost 9 bases, and 7 bases lay in between. CDR1 is LGHNA, CDR2 YSLEER, per germline. In DNA form, the CDR3 reads TGCGCCAGCAGCCAAGGGGGTGGGCCCCAGCATTTT. Its translation is CASSQGGGPQHF.

This clonotype was recorded many times. V usage is TRBV3-1 and J usage is TRBJ2-1; D is possibly TRBD1 or TRBD2 (5 bases each). This CDR3 region has 14 residues. The germline V gene has CDR1 LGHDT and CDR2 YNNKEL (reference sequence). Trimming removed 4 bases at V and 8 bases at J, with 15 bases between. In DNA form, the CDR3 reads TGTGCCAGCAGCCGTGGGGGTATTCGGGATGAGCAGTTCTTC. The encoded protein is CASSRGGIRDEQFF.

This clonotype was found a few times. This chain joins TRBV7-2 and TRBJ2-1; 9 nucleotides agree with TRBD2. The J segment lost 2 bases and the V segment lost 1 base, leaving 3 bases of the junction unmatched. The CDR3 loop spans 16 amino acids. CDR1 and CDR2 (germline): SGHTA, FQGNSA. CDR3 residues: CASSLDSSGTYNEQFF. CDR3 coding DNA: TGTGCCAGCAGCTTAGATTCTAGCGGGACCTACAATGAGCAGTTCTTC.

This clonotype was detected ten times or more. The chain is built from TRBV20-1 and TRBJ2-3, with D possibly being TRBD2 (6 bases). V was shortened by 3 bases and J by 1 base, with 17 bases between the two germline ends. In germline, CDR1 is DFQATT, CDR2 SNEGSKA (reference sequence). This CDR3 contains 16 residues. CDR3 DNA sequence: TGCAGTGCTAGGGGTCTTCGGGGGACCCGCACAGATACGCAGTATTTT. Residues: CSARGLRGTRTDTQYF.